The 27 T cell receptor beta chains listed next were all sequenced from one sample in a study of blood T cells in healthy people across ages (dated by TCRdb to the mid-2010s). Library creation used 5' RACE. TCRdb records Illumina HiSeq 2500 as the sequencer. A second PCR of about 7 to 12 cycles was run with a J-beta primer mix and a sample-barcoded 5' primer. TCRdb reprocessed the public reads (quality trimming at Q25 with fastp, clone calling with MiXCR) and kept in-frame beta chains. Here each entry gathers all rows of one CDR3 protein and keeps the most common genes and DNA. The sample records roughly 680,000 distinct CDR3 sequences, about 52% of which are singletons. The ten largest clones capture 30% to 35% of the sample. Sequencing was done on a sample of blood. These receptors all stem from a woman in her sixties or seventies in good health.

CDR3 residues: CASSQETRDTEAFF. CDR3 DNA sequence: TGTGCCAGCAGCCAAGAAACCAGGGACACTGAAGCTTTCTTT. V gene TRBV4-2 combines with J gene TRBJ1-1, with D perhaps matching TRBD1 (5 bases). V was clipped by 0 bases and J by 3 bases, with 8 bases between them. Germline CDR1 LGHNA, CDR2 YNFKEQ. This CDR3 contains 14 residues.

V is TRBV27 and J is TRBJ2-7; tentative D call: TRBD2 (6 bases). V was shortened by 6 bases and J by 4 bases, with 16 bases between the two germline ends. This CDR3 contains 14 residues. In germline, CDR1 is MNHEY, CDR2 SMNVEV (reference sequence). CDR3 DNA: TGTGCCAGCAGACCCCTGGGACTGCAGTACGAGCAGTACTTC. This encodes CASRPLGLQYEQYF.

The gene calls are TRBV6-2 or TRBV6-3 and TRBJ1-5; a possible D gene is TRBD1 (6 bases). V gave up 5 bases and J gave up 1 base, with 9 bases separating them. The V gene's germline CDR1 is MNHEY and CDR2 SVGEGT. This CDR3 region has 14 residues. CDR3 in amino acids: CASSGDTSNQPQHF. The DNA for the CDR3 is TGTGCCAGCAGTGGGGACACAAGCAATCAGCCCCAGCATTTT.

The genes are TRBV2 and TRBJ2-7; D possibly uses TRBD1 or TRBD2 (5 bases each). V gave up 7 bases and J gave up 12 bases, with 16 bases separating them. This CDR3 is 11 amino acids long. The germline gives CDR1 SNHLY, CDR2 FYNNEI. The CDR3 reads CASTERGTRYF. In DNA form, the CDR3 reads TGTGCCAGCACCGAAAGAGGGACCCGGTACTTC.

This clonotype showed up just a few times. This chain links TRBV29-1 with TRBJ2-4, with D perhaps matching TRBD1 (6 bases). The length of the CDR3 is 15 residues. Trimming left V 4 bases short and J 7 bases short, with 20 bases between. Per the germline V gene, CDR1 is SQVTM and CDR2 is ANQGSEA. CDR3 protein: CSVVGVGAVRNIQYF. CDR3 coding DNA: TGCAGCGTTGTGGGAGTGGGGGCGGTTAGGAACATTCAGTACTTC.

This clonotype was counted between two and nine times. This chain joins TRBV7-2 and TRBJ2-7; 14 bases map to TRBD2. CDR1 and CDR2 from the germline V gene are SGHTA and FQGNSA. Trimming removed 5 bases from V and 7 bases from J; junction bases left unmatched: 10. The CDR3 has 16 amino acids. The CDR3 is CASSIPGLAGDWEQYF. The CDR3, as DNA: TGTGCCAGCAGCATCCCGGGACTAGCGGGAGACTGGGAGCAGTACTTC. Complete variable domain (other parts from reference TRBV7-2 and TRBJ2-7): GAGVSQSPSNKVTEKGKDVELRCDPISGHTALYWYRQSLGQGLEFLIYFQGNSAPDKSGLPSDRFSAERTGGSVSTLTIQRTQQEDSAVYLCASSIPGLAGDWEQYFGPGTRLTVT.

The chain is built from TRBV14 and TRBJ2-3, with D possibly matching TRBD2 (6 bases). Trimming removed 1 base from V and 10 bases from J, with 21 bases in between. This CDR3 region has 16 residues. CDR1 is SGHDN, CDR2 FVKESK, per germline. The CDR3 is CASSQVTLARETAQYF. CDR3 coding DNA: TGTGCCAGCAGCCAAGTCACGCTAGCCCGGGAGACGGCGCAGTATTTT.

The rearrangement uses TRBV20-1 and TRBJ2-5; 12 nucleotides align to TRBD2. The V and J ends lost 0 bases and 11 bases, in that order; junction bases with no gene match: 10. This CDR3 spans 15 amino acids. Germline V lookup: CDR1 DFQATT, CDR2 SNEGSKA (reference sequence). The CDR3 loop is CSARDGLAGQWEQYF. CDR3 bases: TGCAGTGCTAGAGATGGACTAGCGGGGCAGTGGGAGCAGTACTTC.

The chain carries TRBV19 and TRBJ2-6; possibly TRBD1 or TRBD2 for D (5 bases each). The V end was cut by 8 bases, the J end by 1 base, with 15 bases between. This CDR3 comprises 16 residues. Germline values: CDR1 LNHDA, CDR2 SQIVND (reference sequence). The CDR3 sequence is CASGQGANSGANVLTF. CDR3 nucleotide sequence: TGTGCCAGTGGGCAGGGAGCAAATTCTGGGGCCAACGTCCTGACTTTC. Combining the CDR3 with reference TRBV19 and TRBJ2-6 gives the whole variable domain DGGITQSPKYLFRKEGQNVTLSCEQNLNHDAMYWYRQDPGQGLRLIYYSQIVNDFQKGDIAEGYSVSREKKESFPLTVTSAQKNPTAFYLCASGQGANSGANVLTFGAGSRLTVL.

The chain recombines TRBV3-1 with TRBJ2-5; TRBD2 aligns across 9 bases. V shed 1 base and J 2 bases; nucleotides not matched to a gene: 8. The germline gives CDR1 LGHDT, CDR2 YNNKEL (reference sequence). The CDR3 is 17 amino acids. Here the CDR3 reads CASSQARGRAGQETQYF. In DNA, the CDR3 is TGTGCCAGCAGCCAAGCTCGCGGGAGGGCCGGGCAAGAGACCCAGTACTTC.

V gene TRBV6-5 combines with J gene TRBJ2-3; 11 bases align to TRBD2. CDR3 length equals 15 residues. Trimming cost V 6 bases and J 1 base; bases outside gene matches: 3. Germline V CDR1 and CDR2: MNHEY, SVGAGI. The DNA for the CDR3 is TGTGCCAGCAGGCTACTAGCGGGGGGCACAGATACGCAGTATTTT. Translating gives CASRLLAGGTDTQYF.

V usage is TRBV20-1 and J usage is TRBJ1-6; D not certain. The germline CDR1 and CDR2 sequences are DFQATT and SNEGSKA (reference sequence). Trimming stripped 2 bases from V and 15 bases from J, with 11 bases between. The CDR3 sequence is 11 residues long. The CDR3 nucleotides read TGCAGTGCTAGATTCACCGGGTACCTCCACTTT. Amino acid sequence: CSARFTGYLHF.

The chain links TRBV24-1 to TRBJ2-5; D uncertain. The germline V gene has CDR1 KGHDR and CDR2 SFDVKD. The CDR3 is made up of 14 amino acids. The V gene lost 2 bases and the J gene lost 3 bases, with 9 bases spanning the gap. The chain's CDR3 is CATSDSVIKETQYF. DNA for the CDR3: TGTGCCACCAGTGATTCCGTTATAAAAGAGACCCAGTACTTC.

This clonotype was observed a few times. V usage is TRBV5-1 and J usage is TRBJ1-1; D is possibly TRBD1 (6 bases). Per the germline V gene, CDR1 is SGHRS and CDR2 is YFSETQ. V gave up 0 bases and J gave up 0 bases, with 9 bases separating them. This CDR3 comprises 15 residues. For the CDR3, the DNA is TGCGCCAGCAGCTTGGGACAGGTGTTGAACACTGAAGCTTTCTTT. Translated: CASSLGQVLNTEAFF.

This chain joins TRBV10-3 and TRBJ2-2; D gene uncertain. The CDR3 extends over 14 amino acids. The V end lost 3 bases, the J end lost 4 bases, and 9 bases lay between the germline ends. Germline loops: CDR1 ENHRY, CDR2 SYGVKD. CDR3 in amino acids: CAISDLGGTGELFF. CDR3 coding DNA: TGTGCCATCAGTGATCTGGGCGGCACCGGGGAGCTGTTTTTT.

Here the CDR3 DNA reads TGCAGCGCAGGGGGGGGTTACAATGAGCAGTTCTTC. This translates into CSAGGGYNEQFF. This chain uses TRBV29-1 with TRBJ2-1, with D possibly being TRBD1 or TRBD2 (7 bases each). Trimming took 7 bases from V and 4 from J, leaving 11 bases between them. The CDR3 runs to 12 residues. The germline gives CDR1 SQVTM, CDR2 ANQGSEA.

The chain couples TRBV4-3 to TRBJ1-6, with unresolved D. The length of the CDR3 is 17 residues. The germline V and J ends were trimmed by 0 bases and 2 bases, with 11 bases remaining between them. The germline gives CDR1 LGHNA, CDR2 YSLEER. CDR3 in DNA: TGCGCCAGCAGCCAAGATCGATGGGCCACCTATAATTCACCCCTCCACTTT. It yields the protein CASSQDRWATYNSPLHF.

Here the CDR3 DNA reads TGTGCCAGCAGCCCGGACAGTTTGAACTCCTACGAGCAGTACTTC. Translated, it gives CASSPDSLNSYEQYF. The genes are TRBV7-2 and TRBJ2-7; D possibly corresponds to TRBD1 (6 bases). The CDR3 covers 15 residues. The germline CDR1 and CDR2 sequences are SGHTA and FQGNSA. Between the trimmed V and J ends, which lost 5 bases and 0 bases, there was a span of 14 bases.

In this sample, this clonotype turned up a few times. This rearrangement joins TRBV4-3 to TRBJ2-6; 10 bases map to TRBD2. The germline CDR1 and CDR2 sequences are LGHNA and YSLEER. V trimming: 0 bases; J trimming: 2 bases; junction bases outside the gene matches: 4. This CDR3 region has 18 residues. Here the CDR3 reads CASSQEEREGAGANVLTF. In nucleotides, the CDR3 is TGCGCCAGCAGCCAAGAAGAGCGGGAGGGTGCTGGGGCCAACGTCCTGACTTTC.

Points on this clonotype: Being one base from a much bigger clone, this may be a read error. The gene calls are TRBV5-1 and TRBJ2-3, with TRBD2 matching 9 bases. The V and J ends lost 4 bases and 5 bases, in that order; junction bases with no gene match: 5. Per germline, CDR1 SGHRS and CDR2 YFSETQ. This CDR3 contains 14 residues. CDR3: CASSAREGVDTQYF. CDR3 DNA sequence: TGCGCCAGCAGCGCGCGGGAGGGTGTAGATACGCAGTATTTT.

The chain has TRBV6-2 or TRBV6-3 and TRBJ2-5; a possible D gene is TRBD2 (6 bases). V was pared by 7 bases and J by 2 bases, with 8 bases between. Germline V gene lookup returns CDR1 MNHEY and CDR2 SVGEGT. The CDR3 totals 12 residues. The CDR3 DNA reads TGTGCCAGCACTAGCGATCAAGAGACCCAGTACTTC. Amino acids: CASTSDQETQYF.

This sequence joins TRBV7-2 and TRBJ2-1; D tentatively fits TRBD1 or TRBD2 (5 bases each). Germline loops: CDR1 SGHTA, CDR2 FQGNSA. This CDR3 has 15 residues. V gave up 11 bases and J gave up 0 bases, with 17 bases separating them. CDR3 region: CACRPRGGSYNEQFF. CDR3 coding DNA: TGTGCCTGCCGACCCCGTGGGGGCTCCTACAATGAGCAGTTCTTC.

V and J are TRBV20-1 and TRBJ1-5; D possibly corresponds to TRBD1 (6 bases). Per germline, CDR1 DFQATT and CDR2 SNEGSKA (reference sequence). This CDR3 contains 16 residues. The V end was cut by 7 bases, the J end by 2 bases, with 21 bases between. Here the CDR3 reads CSVTLDSLGGNQPQHF. CDR3 sequence (DNA): TGCAGTGTTACCCTGGACAGCCTCGGCGGCAATCAGCCCCAGCATTTT.

With regard to this clonotype: Compared with germline, one end of the junction differs, possibly owing to a read error. The chain employs TRBV7-2 and TRBJ2-5; 9 nucleotides line up with TRBD1. The end of the DNA aligns better with TRBJ2-7, so the J call may be wrong. Germline V CDR1 and CDR2: SGHTA, FQGNSA. This CDR3 spans 13 amino acids. CDR3 amino acids: CVSSSMDRGEQYF. Here the CDR3 DNA reads TGTGTCAGCAGCTCAATGGACAGGGGCGAGCAGTACTTC.

The CDR3 DNA is TGTGCCAGCAGAGCCATGCTAGCGGCTAGCACAGATACGCAGTATTTT. Residues: CASRAMLAASTDTQYF. This chain uses TRBV6-1 with TRBJ2-3; 7 bases match TRBD2. The V gene's germline CDR1 is MNHNS and CDR2 SASEGT. The CDR3 is made up of 16 amino acids. V dropped 6 bases and J dropped 0; count of bases not matched to a gene: 9.

The V call is TRBV7-2, the J call TRBJ1-1; D uncertain. The length of the CDR3 is 14 residues. Germline V gene data show CDR1 as SGHTA and CDR2 as FQGNSA. Between the trimmed V and J ends, which lost 2 bases and 1 base, there was a span of 8 bases. The CDR3 is CASSLRQANTEAFF. The CDR3 coding sequence is TGTGCCAGCAGCTTAAGGCAGGCGAACACTGAAGCTTTCTTT.

The chain carries TRBV3-1 and TRBJ2-1; D is unclear. The CDR3 consists of 15 residues. V dropped 7 bases and J dropped 0 bases, with 13 bases sitting between them. Germline CDR1 reads LGHDT; CDR2 reads YNNKEL (reference sequence). This CDR3 is CASNSPRSSYNEQFF. CDR3 coding DNA: TGTGCCAGCAATTCTCCCCGAAGCTCCTACAATGAGCAGTTCTTC.